This is a list of T cell receptor beta chains from one sample in a study of blood T cell repertoires in COVID-19. This table comes from immunoSEQ multiplex PCR, and its TCRdb copy is limited to in-frame clones, with some not included. This table has a few hundred thousand clones, just under 90% appearing once. Sequencing was performed on PBMCs or T cells enriched from blood (not recorded which). The receptors were sampled from a woman in her 50s who had been exposed to COVID-19. CDR3s leave out the opening cysteine and the closing phenylalanine or tryptophan. The order of the fields is J gene, V gene, D gene, clone size, CDR3 protein. A D gene is named only where the DNA matches it firmly. Size is omitted from some rows. Given values are once, few, many or a class for expanded clones.

TRBJ2-7,TRBV5-6,-,once,ASTLWGGEQY
TRBJ1-1,TRBV19,TRBD1,-,ASSIVTGGTEAF
TRBJ2-3,TRBV4-2,TRBD2,once,ASSRTMLLAGGLTDTQY
TRBJ1-2,TRBV30,-,-,AWMELPDYGYT
TRBJ1-1,TRBV5-8,-,-,ASSLVGAGRTEAF
TRBJ2-7,TRBV7-8,-,-,ASSSPTRSHEQY
TRBJ2-1,TRBV7-9,TRBD2,-,ASSLALAGAYNEQF
TRBJ1-3,TRBV28,-,-,ASSLLAARPGNTIY
TRBJ2-4,TRBV2,-,-,ASTQGGSKNIQY
TRBJ2-7,TRBV2,TRBD1,-,ASSETGTGYEQY
TRBJ1-5,TRBV6-2/TRBV6-3,TRBD1,-,ASSSTGMNQPQH
TRBJ1-6,TRBV14,-,-,ASAAGNHSPLH
TRBJ2-7,TRBV28,TRBD2,once,ASSLAGLSEQY
TRBJ2-3,TRBV27,TRBD2,-,ASSTHGGAGTDTQY
TRBJ1-5,TRBV7-2,-,-,ASSLDKFQPQH
TRBJ2-5,TRBV14,-,-,ASSHTWRGETQY
TRBJ2-5,TRBV5-6,-,-,ASSLGDFQETQY
TRBJ1-5,TRBV28,-,-,ASSFLGTQPQH
TRBJ2-7,TRBV3-1/TRBV3-2,TRBD2,-,ASSLAGGPHEQY
TRBJ1-6,TRBV28,TRBD1,few,ATRQGAGSPLH
TRBJ2-2,TRBV13,-,-,ASSPLDKPNAGELF
TRBJ2-3,TRBV27,-,-,ASSHQGGGLGADTQY
TRBJ1-1,TRBV29-1,TRBD1,-,SVGGGKQGALMNTEAF
TRBJ1-1,TRBV27,-,few,ASSLGQGNSYTEAF
TRBJ1-2,TRBV7-8,TRBD1,few,ASSSRDRGGDYGYT